Listed below are T cell receptor beta chains from one sample, sequenced in a study of T cell responses to AZD1222 COVID-19 vaccine. Sequencing used immunoSEQ multiplex PCR; TCRdb keeps in-frame clones, though not all of them. The sample consists of about 130,000 clones, around 90% of them appearing once. The starting material was peripheral blood, obtained 28 days after the second AZD1222 dose. These TCRs come from an adult who received the AZD1222 COVID-19 vaccine. Each CDR3 is given with its conserved first and last residue.

v_gene	j_gene	CDR3aa
TRBV29-1	TRBJ2-3	CSVESPQGTDTQYF
TRBV18	TRBJ2-3	CASSLAGIHTDTQYF
TRBV3-1/TRBV3-2	TRBJ1-5	CASSGRVNQPQHF
TRBV2	TRBJ2-7	CASTPDRSSYEQYF
TRBV5-1	TRBJ2-5	CASRLAGQLRETQYF
TRBV5-6	TRBJ1-2	CASSFGQGHGYTF
TRBV11-3	TRBJ2-7	CASSSPGLAILYEQYF
TRBV11-2	TRBJ2-7	CASSLDWGTGDYEQYF
TRBV12-3/TRBV12-4	TRBJ1-1	CASASVHEAFF
TRBV30	TRBJ2-1	CAWKEWRPGSYNEQFF
TRBV7-7	TRBJ2-5	CASSLAGRETQYF
TRBV6-6	TRBJ1-3	CASSPGDSTIYF
TRBV21-1	TRBJ1-2	CASTLRGRYGYTF
TRBV28	TRBJ2-5	CASSLGDRVPTQYF
TRBV4-3	TRBJ1-6	CASSQDRSGAYYNSPLHF
TRBV3-1/TRBV3-2	TRBJ2-3	CASSQGGQALGDTQYF
TRBV19	TRBJ1-4	CASSNRAGADEKLFF
TRBV4-1	TRBJ1-1	CASSRYGADEAFF
TRBV4-3	TRBJ1-5	CASSQDWGGNQPQHF
TRBV7-3	TRBJ2-2	CASSFGQGDTGELFF
TRBV20-1	TRBJ2-7	CSASLAGAREQYF
TRBV20-1	TRBJ2-1	CSASGREGHGNEQFF
TRBV25-1	TRBJ2-5	CASKAGGETQYF
TRBV4-2	TRBJ1-2	CASSQLGDRIYGYTF
TRBV6-5	TRBJ2-3	CASSYSRWGTQYF
TRBV4-1	TRBJ1-5	CASSQDMWAIRNQPQHF
TRBV2	TRBJ1-4	CASSEARVPNEKLFF
TRBV6-1	TRBJ2-7	CASSDRQGASYEQYF
TRBV2	TRBJ1-5	CASSVDSLTDQPQHF
TRBV3-1/TRBV3-2	TRBJ1-6	CASSHPGDSPLHF
TRBV4-2	TRBJ2-3	CASSQDPGRSTDTQYF
TRBV13	TRBJ1-4	CASSSKGQGDEKLFF
TRBV5-1	TRBJ1-1	CASSPRGYTEAFF
TRBV30	TRBJ1-2	CAWRDFGANYGYTF
TRBV7-8	TRBJ1-4	CASTASATNEKLFF
TRBV5-8	TRBJ2-1	CASSLRGGSSYNEQFF
TRBV11-2	TRBJ2-3	CASSLALAGGYTDTQYF
TRBV7-9	TRBJ2-2	CASSFRGGRRSTGELFF
TRBV27	TRBJ1-6	CASSTWMNSPLHF
TRBV5-1	TRBJ2-2	CASSFGQGELFF
TRBV11-2	TRBJ1-1	CASSSTGNTEAFF